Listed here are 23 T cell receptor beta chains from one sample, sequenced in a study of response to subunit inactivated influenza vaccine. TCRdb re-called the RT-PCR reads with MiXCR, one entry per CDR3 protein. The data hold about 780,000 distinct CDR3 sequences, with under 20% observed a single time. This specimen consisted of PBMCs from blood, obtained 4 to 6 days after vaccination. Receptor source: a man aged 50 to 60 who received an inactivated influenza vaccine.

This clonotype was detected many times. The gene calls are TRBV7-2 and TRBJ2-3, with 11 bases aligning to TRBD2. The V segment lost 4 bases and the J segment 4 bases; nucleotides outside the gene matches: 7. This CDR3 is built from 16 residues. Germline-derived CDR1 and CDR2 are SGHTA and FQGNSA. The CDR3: CASSWGLAGGSDTQYF. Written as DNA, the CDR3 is TGTGCCAGCAGCTGGGGGCTAGCGGGAGGCTCAGATACGCAGTATTTT.

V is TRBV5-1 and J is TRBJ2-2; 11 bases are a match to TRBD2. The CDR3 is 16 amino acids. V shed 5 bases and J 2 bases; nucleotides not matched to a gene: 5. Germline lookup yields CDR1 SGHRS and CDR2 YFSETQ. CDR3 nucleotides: TGCGCCAGCAGACCCGGGACTAGCGGTAACACCGGGGAGCTGTTTTTT. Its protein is CASRPGTSGNTGELFF.

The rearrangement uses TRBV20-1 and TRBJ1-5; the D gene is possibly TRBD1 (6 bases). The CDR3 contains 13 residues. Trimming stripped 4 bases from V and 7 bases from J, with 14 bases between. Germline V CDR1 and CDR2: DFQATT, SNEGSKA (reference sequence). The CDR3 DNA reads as TGCAGTGCTAAGGGGGTAGGGGGACAGCCCCAGCATTTT. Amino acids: CSAKGVGGQPQHF.

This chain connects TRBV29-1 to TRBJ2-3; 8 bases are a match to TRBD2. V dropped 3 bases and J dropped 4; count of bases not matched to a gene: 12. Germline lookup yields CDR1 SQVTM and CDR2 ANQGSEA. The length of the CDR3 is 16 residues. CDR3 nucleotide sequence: TGCAGCGTTGAGGGAAGCCGGGAGGGCCTCGCAGATACGCAGTATTTT. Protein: CSVEGSREGLADTQYF.

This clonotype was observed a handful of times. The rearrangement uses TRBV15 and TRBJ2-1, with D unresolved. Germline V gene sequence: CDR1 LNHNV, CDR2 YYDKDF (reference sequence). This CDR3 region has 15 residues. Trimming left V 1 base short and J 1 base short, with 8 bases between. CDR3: CATSRAKASYNEQFF. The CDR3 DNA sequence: TGTGCCACCAGCAGAGCAAAGGCATCCTACAATGAGCAGTTCTTC.

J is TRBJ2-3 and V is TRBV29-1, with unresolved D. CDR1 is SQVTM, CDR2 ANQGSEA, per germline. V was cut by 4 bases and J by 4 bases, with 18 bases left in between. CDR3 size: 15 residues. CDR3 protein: CSVGIPRGRPDTQYF. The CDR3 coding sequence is TGCAGCGTTGGCATCCCCCGCGGACGCCCAGATACGCAGTATTTT.

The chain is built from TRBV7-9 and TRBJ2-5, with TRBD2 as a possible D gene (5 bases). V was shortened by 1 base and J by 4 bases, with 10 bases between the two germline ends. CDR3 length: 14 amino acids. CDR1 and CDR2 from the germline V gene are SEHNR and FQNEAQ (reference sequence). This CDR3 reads CASSLDSSRETQYF. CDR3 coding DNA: TGTGCCAGCAGCTTAGACTCTAGCAGAGAGACCCAGTACTTC. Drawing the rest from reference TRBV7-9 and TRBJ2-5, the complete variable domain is DTGVSQNPRHKITKRGQNVTFRCDPISEHNRLYWYRQTLGQGPEFLTYFQNEAQLEKSRLLSDRFSAERPKGSFSTLEIQRTEQGDSAMYLCASSLDSSRETQYFGPGTRLLVL.

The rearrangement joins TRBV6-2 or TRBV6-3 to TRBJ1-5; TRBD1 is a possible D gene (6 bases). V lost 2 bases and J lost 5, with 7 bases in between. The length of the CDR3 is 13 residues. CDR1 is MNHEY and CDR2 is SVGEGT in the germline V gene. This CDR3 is CASSYRQDQPQHF. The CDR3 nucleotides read TGTGCCAGCAGTTACAGACAGGATCAGCCCCAGCATTTT.

CDR3 protein: CASSFTGKNTEAFF. The CDR3 bases are TGCGCCAGCAGCTTCACGGGTAAGAACACTGAAGCTTTCTTT. V gene TRBV5-1 combines with J gene TRBJ1-1; unclear D gene. This CDR3 is built from 14 residues. Trimming pared 2 bases from V and 1 base from J, leaving 9 bases between. Germline V gene lookup returns CDR1 SGHRS and CDR2 YFSETQ. The full variable domain, in which reference TRBV5-1 and TRBJ1-1 provide the parts outside the CDR3, is KAGVTQTPRYLIKTRGQQVTLSCSPISGHRSVSWYQQTPGQGLQFLFEYFSETQRNKGNFPGRFSGRQFSNSRSEMNVSTLELGDSALYLCASSFTGKNTEAFFGQGTRLTVV.

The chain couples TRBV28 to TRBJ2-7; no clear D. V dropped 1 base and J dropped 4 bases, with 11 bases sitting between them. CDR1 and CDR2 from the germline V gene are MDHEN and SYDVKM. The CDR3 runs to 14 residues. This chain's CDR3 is CASSLLAPIYEQYF. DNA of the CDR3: TGTGCCAGCAGTTTATTGGCACCCATTTACGAGCAGTACTTC.

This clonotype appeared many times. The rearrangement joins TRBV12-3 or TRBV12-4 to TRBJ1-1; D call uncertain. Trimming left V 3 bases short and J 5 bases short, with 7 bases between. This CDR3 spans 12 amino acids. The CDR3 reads CASSFLGTEAFF. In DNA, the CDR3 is TGTGCCAGCAGTTTTCTGGGGACTGAAGCTTTCTTT.

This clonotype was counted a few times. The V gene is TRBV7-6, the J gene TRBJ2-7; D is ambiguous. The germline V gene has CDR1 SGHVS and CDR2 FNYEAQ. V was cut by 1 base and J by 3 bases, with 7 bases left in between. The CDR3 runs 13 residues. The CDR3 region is CASSLETGYEQYF. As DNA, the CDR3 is TGTGCCAGCAGCTTAGAGACGGGCTACGAGCAGTACTTC.

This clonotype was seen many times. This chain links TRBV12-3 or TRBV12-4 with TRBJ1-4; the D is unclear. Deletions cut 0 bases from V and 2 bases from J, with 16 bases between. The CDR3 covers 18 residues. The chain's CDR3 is CASSLAQRTGLTNEKLFF. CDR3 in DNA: TGTGCCAGCAGTTTAGCGCAACGGACGGGTCTGACTAATGAAAAACTGTTTTTT.

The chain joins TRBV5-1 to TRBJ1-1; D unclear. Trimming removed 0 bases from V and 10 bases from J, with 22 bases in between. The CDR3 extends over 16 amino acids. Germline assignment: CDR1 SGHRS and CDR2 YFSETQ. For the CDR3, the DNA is TGCGCCAGCAGCTTGGGAGGAGAACCACCCCTGAATAGAGCTTTCTTT. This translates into CASSLGGEPPLNRAFF. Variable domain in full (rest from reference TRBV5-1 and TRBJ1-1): KAGVTQTPRYLIKTRGQQVTLSCSPISGHRSVSWYQQTPGQGLQFLFEYFSETQRNKGNFPGRFSGRQFSNSRSEMNVSTLELGDSALYLCASSLGGEPPLNRAFFGQGTRLTVV.

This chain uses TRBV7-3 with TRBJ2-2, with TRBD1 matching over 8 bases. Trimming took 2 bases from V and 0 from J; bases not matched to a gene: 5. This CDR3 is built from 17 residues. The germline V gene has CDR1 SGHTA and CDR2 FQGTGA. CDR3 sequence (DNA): TGTGCCAGCAGCTTAGGTCCACAGGGGGCGAACACCGGGGAGCTGTTTTTT. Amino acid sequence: CASSLGPQGANTGELFF. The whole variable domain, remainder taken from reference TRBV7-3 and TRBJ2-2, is GAGVSQTPSNKVTEKGKYVELRCDPISGHTALYWYRQSLGQGPEFLIYFQGTGAADDSGLPNDRFFAVRPEGSVSTLKIQRTERGDSAVYLCASSLGPQGANTGELFFGEGSRLTVL.

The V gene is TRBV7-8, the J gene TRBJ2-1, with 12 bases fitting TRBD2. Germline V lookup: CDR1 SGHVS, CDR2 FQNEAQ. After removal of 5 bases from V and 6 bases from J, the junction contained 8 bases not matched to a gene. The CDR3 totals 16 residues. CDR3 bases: TGTGCCAGCAGCCCTCACGGACTAGCGGGGCCCAATGAGCAGTTCTTC. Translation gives CASSPHGLAGPNEQFF.

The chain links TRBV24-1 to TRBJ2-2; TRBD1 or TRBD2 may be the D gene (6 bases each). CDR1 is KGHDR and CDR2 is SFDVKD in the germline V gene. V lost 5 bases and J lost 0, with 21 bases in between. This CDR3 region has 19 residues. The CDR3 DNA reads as TGTGCCACCAGTGCCTTTCTTCAAGGGGGGTTCGCGAACACCGGGGAGCTGTTTTTT. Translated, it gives CATSAFLQGGFANTGELFF.

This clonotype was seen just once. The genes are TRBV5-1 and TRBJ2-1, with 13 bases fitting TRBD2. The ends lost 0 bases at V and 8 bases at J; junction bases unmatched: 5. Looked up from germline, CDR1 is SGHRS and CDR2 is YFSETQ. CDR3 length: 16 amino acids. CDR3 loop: CASSLGGTSGNYEQFF. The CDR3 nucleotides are TGCGCCAGCAGCTTGGGGGGGACTAGCGGGAATTATGAGCAGTTCTTC. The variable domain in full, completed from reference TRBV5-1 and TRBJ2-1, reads KAGVTQTPRYLIKTRGQQVTLSCSPISGHRSVSWYQQTPGQGLQFLFEYFSETQRNKGNFPGRFSGRQFSNSRSEMNVSTLELGDSALYLCASSLGGTSGNYEQFFGPGTRLTVL.

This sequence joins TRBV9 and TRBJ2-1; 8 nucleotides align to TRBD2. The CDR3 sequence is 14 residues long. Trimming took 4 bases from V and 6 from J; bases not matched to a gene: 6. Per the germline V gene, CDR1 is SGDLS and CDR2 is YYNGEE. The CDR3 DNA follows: TGTGCCAGCAGCCCAAGGACTAGCAGCAATGAGCAGTTCTTC. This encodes CASSPRTSSNEQFF.

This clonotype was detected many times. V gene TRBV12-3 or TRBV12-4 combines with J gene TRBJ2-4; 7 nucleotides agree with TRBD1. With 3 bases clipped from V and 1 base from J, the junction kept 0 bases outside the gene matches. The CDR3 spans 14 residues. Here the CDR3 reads CASSFRGAKNIQYF. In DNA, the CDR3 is TGTGCCAGCAGTTTCAGGGGGGCCAAAAACATTCAGTACTTC.

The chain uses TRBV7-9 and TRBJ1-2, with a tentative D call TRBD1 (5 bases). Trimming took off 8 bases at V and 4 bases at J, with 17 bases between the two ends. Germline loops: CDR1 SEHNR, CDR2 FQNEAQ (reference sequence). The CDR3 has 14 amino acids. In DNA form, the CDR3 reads TGTGCCAGCGAGGGCGGGGCAGGAGGCTATGGCTACACCTTC. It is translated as CASEGGAGGYGYTF.

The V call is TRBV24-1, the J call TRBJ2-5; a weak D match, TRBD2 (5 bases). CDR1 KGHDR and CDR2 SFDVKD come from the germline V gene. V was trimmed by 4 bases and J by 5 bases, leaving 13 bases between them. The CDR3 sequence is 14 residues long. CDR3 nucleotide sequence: TGTGCCACCAGTGACCCTAGCCCTCCGGAGACCCAGTACTTC. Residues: CATSDPSPPETQYF.

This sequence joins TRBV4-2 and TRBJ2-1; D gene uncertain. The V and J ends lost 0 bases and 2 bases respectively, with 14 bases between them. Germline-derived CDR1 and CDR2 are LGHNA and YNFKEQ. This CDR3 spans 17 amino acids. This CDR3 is CASSQEYPVIPYNEQFF. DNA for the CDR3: TGTGCCAGCAGCCAAGAATATCCGGTAATCCCCTACAATGAGCAGTTCTTC.